This T cell receptor (beta chain) was sequenced for a study of T cell changes during pregnancy in multiple sclerosis (dated by TCRdb to about 2019). Notes on the research overall: The study looked at changes in the T cell repertoire across pregnancy in women with multiple sclerosis.

The library was built by means of the immunoSEQ multiplex PCR assay. Drawn from immuneACCESS, this table holds only the in-frame rearrangements with V and J called that TCRdb kept. Clones are partly lost; checked studies trace under half to an unresolved V gene and leave the rest unexplained. In all, the sample holds around 80,000 clones, and roughly 96% of those were seen once. In total, the top ten clones hold 0.85% to 1.3% of the sample. As to this clone: What this receptor recognizes is not known. Base qualities are not recorded, but no much larger clone differs from it by a single base.

V is reduced by 2 bases and J by 3 bases, leaving a spacing of 8 bases between them. The germline V gene specifies SGHRS as CDR1 and YFSETQ as CDR2. From cysteine to phenylalanine, the CDR3 is 13 amino acids long. Only CDR3 DNA remains: 39 bases, in frame from the first base. Recombination joined TRBV5-1 with TRBJ1-2; the D segment cannot be called with confidence. The sequence came from a female donor with multiple sclerosis, enrolled in a pregnancy study. The sequencing here drew on peripheral blood, taken in the second trimester of pregnancy. The DNA sequence follows: TGCGCCAGCAGCTTTTGGGGAGACTATGGCTACACCTTC. Translated, this is CASSFWGDYGYTF.